Presented here are 6 T cell receptor beta chains from one specimen sequenced in a study of identical twins (dated by TCRdb to the mid-2010s). The library was produced with 5' RACE. The reads were generated on an Illumina HiSeq 2000. The public reads were quality trimmed at Q25 with fastp and then assembled into clones with MiXCR by TCRdb, keeping productive beta chains. Each entry merges the rows of one CDR3 protein and shows their most common DNA and genes. The sample table lists 1.5 million to 2 million distinct CDR3 sequences, about 31% of them with a count of one. Of the sample, less than 0.35% falls within the top ten clones. Sequencing was carried out using cord blood. Receptors were obtained from a newborn girl in good health.

This clonotype was recorded a few times. This chain connects TRBV7-9 to TRBJ2-1; TRBD2 matches at 9 bases. The CDR3 extends over 18 amino acids. Trimming at V came to 3 bases and at J to 0 bases, leaving 9 bases not matched to a gene. The germline CDR1 and CDR2 sequences are SEHNR and FQNEAQ (reference sequence). In DNA, the CDR3 is TGTGCCAGCAGCTTCCCCCCTAGCGGGATGAGCTCCTACAATGAGCAGTTCTTC. Translating it yields CASSFPPSGMSSYNEQFF. The variable domain in full, completed from reference TRBV7-9 and TRBJ2-1, reads DTGVSQNPRHKITKRGQNVTFRCDPISEHNRLYWYRQTLGQGPEFLTYFQNEAQLEKSRLLSDRFSAERPKGSFSTLEIQRTEQGDSAMYLCASSFPPSGMSSYNEQFFGPGTRLTVL.

V usage is TRBV13 and J usage is TRBJ2-1; 10 bases fit TRBD2. The CDR3 is 16 amino acids. The V and J ends lost 7 bases and 8 bases, in that order; junction bases with no gene match: 14. Germline assignment: CDR1 PRHDT and CDR2 FYEKMQ (reference sequence). The CDR3 DNA is TGTGCCAGCACGGGTCCAGCCGGGACTAGCGTCTATGAGCAGTTCTTC. Translated: CASTGPAGTSVYEQFF.

This clonotype came up many times. The V and J genes are TRBV7-8 and TRBJ2-7, with D maybe TRBD2 (6 bases). This CDR3 has 14 amino acids. Germline V lookup: CDR1 SGHVS, CDR2 FQNEAQ. V gave up 4 bases and J gave up 3 bases, with 13 bases separating them. This CDR3 is CASSYSGAGYEQYF. The CDR3 bases are TGTGCCAGCAGCTATAGCGGAGCCGGCTACGAGCAGTACTTC. Looking up the rest from reference TRBV7-8 and TRBJ2-7 gives the full variable domain: GAGVSQSPRYKVAKRGQDVALRCDPISGHVSLFWYQQALGQGPEFLTYFQNEAQLDKSGLPSDRFFAERPEGSVSTLKIQRTQQEDSAVYLCASSYSGAGYEQYFGPGTRLTVT.

This rearrangement joins TRBV20-1 to TRBJ1-5, with 8 bases identical to TRBD1. The CDR3 has 15 residues. Germline values: CDR1 DFQATT, CDR2 SNEGSKA (reference sequence). V lost 4 bases to trimming and J lost 0 bases; unmatched junction nucleotides: 5. The CDR3 DNA sequence: TGCAGTGCTAAGAGGACAGGGTATAGCAATCAGCCCCAGCATTTT. The encoded protein is CSAKRTGYSNQPQHF.

The chain links TRBV5-1 to TRBJ2-1; TRBD2 agrees at 9 bases. The V gene's germline CDR1 is SGHRS and CDR2 YFSETQ. V shed 0 bases and J 0 bases; nucleotides not matched to a gene: 7. This CDR3 has 18 residues. The CDR3 coding sequence is TGCGCCAGCAGCTTGGAAAGGGCGGGACTAGCCTCCTACAATGAGCAGTTCTTC. This translates into CASSLERAGLASYNEQFF.

In regard to this clonotype: Its ends do not fully match the called genes, so a read error is possible. V is TRBV28 and J is TRBJ2-4; D gene uncertain. The J call may be in error: the DNA end matches TRBJ2-7 better. This CDR3 has 17 amino acids. Germline CDR1 reads MDHEN; CDR2 reads SYDVKM. CDR3 bases: TGTGCCAGCAGTTTAGGAGTAAAGGGAAAGCCATCCTGCGAGCAGTACTTC. Translating gives CASSLGVKGKPSCEQYF.